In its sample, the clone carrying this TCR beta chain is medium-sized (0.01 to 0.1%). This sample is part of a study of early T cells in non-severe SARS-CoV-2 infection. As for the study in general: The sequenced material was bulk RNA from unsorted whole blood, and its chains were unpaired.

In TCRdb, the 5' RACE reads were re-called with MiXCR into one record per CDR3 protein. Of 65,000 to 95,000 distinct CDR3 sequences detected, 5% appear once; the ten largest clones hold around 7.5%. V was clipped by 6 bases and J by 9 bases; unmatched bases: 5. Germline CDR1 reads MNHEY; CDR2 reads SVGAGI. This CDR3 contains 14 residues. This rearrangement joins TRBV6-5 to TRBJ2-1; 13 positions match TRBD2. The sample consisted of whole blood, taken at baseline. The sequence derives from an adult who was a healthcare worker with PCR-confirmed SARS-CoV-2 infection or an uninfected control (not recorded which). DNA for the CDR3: TGTGCCAGCAGACTAGCGGGAGGGCCTGGTGAGCAGTTCTTC. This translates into CASRLAGGPGEQFF.